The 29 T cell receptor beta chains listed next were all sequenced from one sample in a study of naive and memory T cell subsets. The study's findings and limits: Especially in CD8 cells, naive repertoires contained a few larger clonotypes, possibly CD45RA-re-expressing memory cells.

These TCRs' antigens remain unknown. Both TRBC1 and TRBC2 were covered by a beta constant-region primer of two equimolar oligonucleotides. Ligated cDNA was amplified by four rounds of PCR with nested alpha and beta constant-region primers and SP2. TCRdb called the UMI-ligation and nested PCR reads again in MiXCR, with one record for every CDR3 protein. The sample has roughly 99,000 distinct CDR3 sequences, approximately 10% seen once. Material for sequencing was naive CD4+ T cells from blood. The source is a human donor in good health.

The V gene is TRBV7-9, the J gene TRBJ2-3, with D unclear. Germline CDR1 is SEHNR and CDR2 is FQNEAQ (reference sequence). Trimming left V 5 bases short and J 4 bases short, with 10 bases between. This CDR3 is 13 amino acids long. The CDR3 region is CASSRRRADTQYF. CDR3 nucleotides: TGTGCCAGCAGCCGTAGACGTGCAGATACGCAGTATTTT.

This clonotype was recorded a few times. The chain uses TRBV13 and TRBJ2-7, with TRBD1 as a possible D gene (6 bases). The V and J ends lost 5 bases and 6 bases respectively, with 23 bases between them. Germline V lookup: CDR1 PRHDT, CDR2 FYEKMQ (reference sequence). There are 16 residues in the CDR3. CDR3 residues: CASSLRGAEQRREQYF. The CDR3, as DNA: TGTGCCAGCAGCCTCAGGGGTGCGGAGCAGAGGCGCGAGCAGTACTTC.

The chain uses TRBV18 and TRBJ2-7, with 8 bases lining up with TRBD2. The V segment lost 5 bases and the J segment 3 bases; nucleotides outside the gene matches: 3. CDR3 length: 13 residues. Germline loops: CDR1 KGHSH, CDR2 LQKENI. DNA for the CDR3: TGTGCCAGCTCAGCCGGGACTAGCTACGAGCAGTACTTC. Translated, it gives CASSAGTSYEQYF.

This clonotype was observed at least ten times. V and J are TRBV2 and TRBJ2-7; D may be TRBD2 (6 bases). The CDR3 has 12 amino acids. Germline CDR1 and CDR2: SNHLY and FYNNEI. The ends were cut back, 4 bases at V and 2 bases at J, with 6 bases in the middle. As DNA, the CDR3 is TGTGCCAGCAGTGGGGAGGCCTACGAGCAGTACTTC. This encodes CASSGEAYEQYF.

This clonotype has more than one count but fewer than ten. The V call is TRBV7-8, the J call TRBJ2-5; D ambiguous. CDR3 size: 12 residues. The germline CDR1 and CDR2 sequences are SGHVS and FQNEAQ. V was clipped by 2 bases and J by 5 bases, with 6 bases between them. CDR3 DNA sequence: TGTGCCAGCAGCTTACTTTCCGAGACCCAGTACTTC. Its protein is CASSLLSETQYF.

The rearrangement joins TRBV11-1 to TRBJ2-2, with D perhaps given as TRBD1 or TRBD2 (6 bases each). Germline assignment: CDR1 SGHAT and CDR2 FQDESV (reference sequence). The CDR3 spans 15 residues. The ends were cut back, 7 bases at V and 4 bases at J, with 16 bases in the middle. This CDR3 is CASKSWGAVTGELFF. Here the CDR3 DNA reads TGTGCCAGCAAATCATGGGGGGCGGTCACCGGGGAGCTGTTTTTT.

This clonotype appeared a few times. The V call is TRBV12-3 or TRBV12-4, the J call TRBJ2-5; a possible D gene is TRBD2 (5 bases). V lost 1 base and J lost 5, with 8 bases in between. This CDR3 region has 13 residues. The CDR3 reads CASSLDPGETQYF. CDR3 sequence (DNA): TGTGCCAGCAGTTTAGACCCGGGGGAGACCCAGTACTTC.

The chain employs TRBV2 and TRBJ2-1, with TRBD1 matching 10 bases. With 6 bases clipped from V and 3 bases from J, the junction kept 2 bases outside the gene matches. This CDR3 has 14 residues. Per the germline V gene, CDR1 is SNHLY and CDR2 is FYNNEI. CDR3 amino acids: CASRGQGCYNEQFF. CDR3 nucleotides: TGTGCCAGCAGGGGACAGGGGTGCTACAATGAGCAGTTCTTC.

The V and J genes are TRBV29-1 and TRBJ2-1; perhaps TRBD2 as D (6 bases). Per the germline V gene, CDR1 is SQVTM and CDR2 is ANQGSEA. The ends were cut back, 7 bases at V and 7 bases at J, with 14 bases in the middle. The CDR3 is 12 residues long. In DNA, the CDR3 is TGCAGCGGGGGACTCCCCACGAATGAGCAGTTCTTC. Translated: CSGGLPTNEQFF.

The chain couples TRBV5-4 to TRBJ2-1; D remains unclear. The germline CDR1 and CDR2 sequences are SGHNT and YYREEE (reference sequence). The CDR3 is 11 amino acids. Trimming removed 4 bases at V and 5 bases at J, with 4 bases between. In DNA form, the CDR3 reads TGTGCCAGCAGCGCAAACAATGAGCAGTTCTTC. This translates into CASSANNEQFF.

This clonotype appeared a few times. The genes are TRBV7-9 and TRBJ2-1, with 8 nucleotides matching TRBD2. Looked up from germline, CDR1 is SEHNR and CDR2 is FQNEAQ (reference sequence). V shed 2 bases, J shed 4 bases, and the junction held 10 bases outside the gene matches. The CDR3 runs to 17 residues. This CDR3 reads CASSLSGTRRKYNEQFF. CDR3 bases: TGTGCCAGCAGCTTATCCGGGACTAGGAGGAAGTACAATGAGCAGTTCTTC.

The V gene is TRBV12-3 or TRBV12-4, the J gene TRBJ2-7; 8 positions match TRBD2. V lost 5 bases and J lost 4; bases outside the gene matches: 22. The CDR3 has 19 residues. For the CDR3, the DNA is TGTGCCAGCAGTCCCTCTCGTTTTAGGCTGGGCGGGAGGAATTACGAGCAGTACTTC. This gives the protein CASSPSRFRLGGRNYEQYF.

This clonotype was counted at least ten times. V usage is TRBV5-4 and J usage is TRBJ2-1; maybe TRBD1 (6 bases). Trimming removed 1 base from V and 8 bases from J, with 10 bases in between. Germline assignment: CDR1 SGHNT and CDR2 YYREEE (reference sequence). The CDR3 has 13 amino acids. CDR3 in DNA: TGTGCCAGCAGCTTGTCAGGGGCTTATGAGCAGTTCTTC. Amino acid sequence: CASSLSGAYEQFF. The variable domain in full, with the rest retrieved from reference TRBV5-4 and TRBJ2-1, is ETGVTQSPTHLIKTRGQQVTLRCSSQSGHNTVSWYQQALGQGPQFIFQYYREEENGRGNFPPRFSGLQFPNYSSELNVNALELDDSALYLCASSLSGAYEQFFGPGTRLTVL.

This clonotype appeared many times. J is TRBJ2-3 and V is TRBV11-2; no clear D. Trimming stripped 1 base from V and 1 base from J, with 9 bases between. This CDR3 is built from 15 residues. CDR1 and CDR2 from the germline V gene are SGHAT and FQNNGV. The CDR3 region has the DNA TGTGCCAGCAGCTTAGTCCGGACCCGCACAGATACGCAGTATTTT. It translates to CASSLVRTRTDTQYF.

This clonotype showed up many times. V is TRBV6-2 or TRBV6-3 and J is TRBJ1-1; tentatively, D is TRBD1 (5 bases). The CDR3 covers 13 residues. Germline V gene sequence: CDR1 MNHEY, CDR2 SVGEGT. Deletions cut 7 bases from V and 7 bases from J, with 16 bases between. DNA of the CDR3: TGTGCCAGCAACCCGACGGCGGGGGTTGAAGCTTTCTTT. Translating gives CASNPTAGVEAFF.

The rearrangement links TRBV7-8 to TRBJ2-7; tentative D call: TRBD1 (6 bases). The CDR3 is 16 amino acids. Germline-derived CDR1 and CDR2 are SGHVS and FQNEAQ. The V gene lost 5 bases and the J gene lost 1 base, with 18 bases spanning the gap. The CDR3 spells CASSGMLDRPSYEQYF. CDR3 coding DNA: TGTGCCAGCAGCGGCATGCTCGACAGGCCATCCTACGAGCAGTACTTC.

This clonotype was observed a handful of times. DNA for the CDR3: TGTGCCAGCAGCCGAGAATGGGGAGGGTACAATGAGCAGTTCTTC. The encoded protein is CASSREWGGYNEQFF. The rearrangement joins TRBV4-2 to TRBJ2-1, with 7 bases that match TRBD2. Germline values: CDR1 LGHNA, CDR2 YNFKEQ. This CDR3 is 15 amino acids long. The ends lost 4 bases at V and 4 bases at J; junction bases unmatched: 7.

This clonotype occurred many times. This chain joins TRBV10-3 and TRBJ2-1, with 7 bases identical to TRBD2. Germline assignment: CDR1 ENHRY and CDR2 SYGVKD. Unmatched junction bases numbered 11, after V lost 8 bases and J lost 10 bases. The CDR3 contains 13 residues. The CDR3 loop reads CAIGGTPAGEQFF. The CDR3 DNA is TGTGCCATCGGGGGGACCCCAGCGGGGGAGCAGTTCTTC.

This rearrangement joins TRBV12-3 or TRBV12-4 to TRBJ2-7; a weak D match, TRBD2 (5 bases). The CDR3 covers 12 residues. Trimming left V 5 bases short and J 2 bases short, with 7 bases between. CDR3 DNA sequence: TGTGCCAGCAGTCCGGGGACCTACGAGCAGTACTTC. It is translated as CASSPGTYEQYF.

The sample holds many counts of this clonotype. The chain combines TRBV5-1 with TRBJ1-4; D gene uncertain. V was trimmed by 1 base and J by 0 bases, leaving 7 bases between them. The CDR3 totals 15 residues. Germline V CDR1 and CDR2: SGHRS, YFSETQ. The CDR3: CASSLTPSTNEKLFF. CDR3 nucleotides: TGCGCCAGCAGCTTGACCCCCTCAACTAATGAAAAACTGTTTTTT.

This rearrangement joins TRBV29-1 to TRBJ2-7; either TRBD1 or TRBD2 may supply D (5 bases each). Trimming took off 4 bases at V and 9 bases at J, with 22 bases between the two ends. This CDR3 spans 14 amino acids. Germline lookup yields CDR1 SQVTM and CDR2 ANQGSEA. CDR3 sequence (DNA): TGCAGCGTTGTCAGTCGGGGCGGAGATTCAAGGCAGTACTTC. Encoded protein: CSVVSRGGDSRQYF.

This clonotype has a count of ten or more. The CDR3 reads CASSPRTGTSYLTGELFF. Here the CDR3 DNA reads TGTGCCAGCAGCCCGAGGACCGGGACTAGCTATTTAACCGGGGAGCTGTTTTTT. The rearrangement joins TRBV7-2 to TRBJ2-2; TRBD2 aligns across 9 bases. With V trimmed by 5 bases and J by 5 bases, 15 bases remained unmatched. The length of the CDR3 is 18 residues. Germline V gene data show CDR1 as SGHTA and CDR2 as FQGNSA.

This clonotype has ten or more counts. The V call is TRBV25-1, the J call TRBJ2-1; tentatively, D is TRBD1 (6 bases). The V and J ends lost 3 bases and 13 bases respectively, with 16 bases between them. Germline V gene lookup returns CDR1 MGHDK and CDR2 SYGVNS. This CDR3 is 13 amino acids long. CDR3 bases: TGTGCCAGCAGTGATACGCTGGACAGTCTACAGTTCTTC. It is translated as CASSDTLDSLQFF.

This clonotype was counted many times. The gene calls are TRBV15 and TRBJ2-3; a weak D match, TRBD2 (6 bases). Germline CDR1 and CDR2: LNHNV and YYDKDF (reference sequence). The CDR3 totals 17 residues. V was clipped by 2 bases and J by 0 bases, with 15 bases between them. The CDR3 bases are TGTGCCACCAGCAGACGGGACTCAACAAGAAGCACAGATACGCAGTATTTT. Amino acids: CATSRRDSTRSTDTQYF.

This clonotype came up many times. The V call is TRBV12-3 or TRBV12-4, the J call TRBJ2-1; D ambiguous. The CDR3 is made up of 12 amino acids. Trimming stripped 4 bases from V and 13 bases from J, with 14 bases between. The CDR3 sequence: CASSSRTLDQFF. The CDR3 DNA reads TGTGCCAGCAGTTCCCGGACCCTAGATCAGTTCTTC.

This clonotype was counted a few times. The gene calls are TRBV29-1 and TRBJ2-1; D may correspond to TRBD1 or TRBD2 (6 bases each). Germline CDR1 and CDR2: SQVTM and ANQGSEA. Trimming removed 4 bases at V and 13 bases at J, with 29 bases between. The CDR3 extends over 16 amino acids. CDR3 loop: CSVAGEASQIRIDQFF. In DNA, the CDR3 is TGCAGCGTTGCAGGGGAGGCGTCTCAGATAAGAATAGATCAGTTCTTC.

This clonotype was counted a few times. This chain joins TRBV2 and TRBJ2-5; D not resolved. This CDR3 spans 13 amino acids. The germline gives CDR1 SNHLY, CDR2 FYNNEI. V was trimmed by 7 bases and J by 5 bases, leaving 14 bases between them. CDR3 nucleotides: TGTGCCAGCACAGGACGATCAGTGGAGACCCAGTACTTC. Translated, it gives CASTGRSVETQYF.

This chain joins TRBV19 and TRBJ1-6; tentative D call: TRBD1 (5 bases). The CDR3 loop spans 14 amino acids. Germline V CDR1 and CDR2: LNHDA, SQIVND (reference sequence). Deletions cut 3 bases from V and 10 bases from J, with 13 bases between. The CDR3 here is CASSIGGVSSPLHF. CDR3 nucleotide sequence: TGTGCCAGTAGTATTGGGGGGGTATCATCACCCCTCCACTTT.

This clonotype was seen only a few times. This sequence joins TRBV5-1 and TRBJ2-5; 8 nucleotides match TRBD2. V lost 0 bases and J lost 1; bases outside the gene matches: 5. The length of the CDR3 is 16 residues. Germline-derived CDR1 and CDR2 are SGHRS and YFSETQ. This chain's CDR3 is CASSLAVLAGQETQYF. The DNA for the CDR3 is TGCGCCAGCAGCTTGGCCGTTCTAGCGGGCCAAGAGACCCAGTACTTC.